The clone carrying this T cell receptor (beta chain) was picked up one time. Per the germline V gene, CDR1 is SGHRS and CDR2 is YFSETQ. V was clipped by 4 bases and J by 8 bases; unmatched bases: 8. The CDR3 is 15 residues long. This entry belongs to a study of blood T cell repertoires in COVID-19. The Seattle site enrolled patients during active infection and followed them longitudinally. Profiled with immunoSEQ multiplex PCR; TCRdb holds only in-frame clones, not every one. The table has 270,000 or so clones, nearly 90% seen once. The receptor's source is a woman younger than 45 with COVID-19, enrolled during active disease. Sequencing was performed on peripheral blood. This chain connects TRBV5-1 to TRBJ1-4; 10 nucleotides match TRBD1. The CDR3 sequence is CASSRSGTGDEKLFF. In nucleotides, the CDR3 is TGCGCCAGCAGCCGGAGCGGGACAGGGGACGAAAAACTGTTTTTT.